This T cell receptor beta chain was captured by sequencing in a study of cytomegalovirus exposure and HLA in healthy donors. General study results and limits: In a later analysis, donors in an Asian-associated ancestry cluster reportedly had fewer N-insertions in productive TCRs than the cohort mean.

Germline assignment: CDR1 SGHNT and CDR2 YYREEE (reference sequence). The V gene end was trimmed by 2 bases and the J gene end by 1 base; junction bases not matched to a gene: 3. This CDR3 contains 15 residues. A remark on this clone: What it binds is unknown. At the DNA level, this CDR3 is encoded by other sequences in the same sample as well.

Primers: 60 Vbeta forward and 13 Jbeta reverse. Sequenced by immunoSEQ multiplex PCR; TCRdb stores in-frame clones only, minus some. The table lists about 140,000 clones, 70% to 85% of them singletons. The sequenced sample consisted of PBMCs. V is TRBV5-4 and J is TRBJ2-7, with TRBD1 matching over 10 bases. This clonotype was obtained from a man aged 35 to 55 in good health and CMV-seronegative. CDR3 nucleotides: TGTGCCAGCAGCTTAGGACAGGGGGGTTCCTACGAGCAGTACTTC. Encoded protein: CASSLGQGGSYEQYF. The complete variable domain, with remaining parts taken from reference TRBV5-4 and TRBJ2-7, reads ETGVTQSPTHLIKTRGQQVTLRCSSQSGHNTVSWYQQALGQGPQFIFQYYREEENGRGNFPPRFSGLQFPNYSSELNVNALELDDSALYLCASSLGQGGSYEQYFGPGTRLTVT.